Sequencing of this T cell receptor (beta chain) was carried out in a study of blood T cell repertoires in COVID-19. Study summary: Italy, Spain and the United States were the sources of the convalescent and acute COVID-19 samples. PBMCs, B-cell-depleted T cells, or T cells were the source of the cDNA or gDNA that made up the material.

Original processing notes: Amplified reference gene primers provided the basis for estimating nucleated cell counts. Clones were read by immunoSEQ multiplex PCR, and TCRdb kept only the in-frame ones, dropping some. The V and J calls and the clone size are those of that table, but D and trimming were determined from the DNA. The data contain under 200,000 clones, around 80% of them singletons. Germline values: CDR1 SGHRS, CDR2 YFSETQ. The CDR3 runs 16 residues. V lost 0 bases and J lost 6, with 18 bases in between. The clonotype originates from a man aged 30 to 39 with active or convalescent COVID-19. The chain recombines TRBV5-1 with TRBJ2-5, with a tentative D call TRBD2 (6 bases). Input material: peripheral blood. CDR3 amino acids: CASSLEGLSGRKTQYF. The CDR3 bases are TGCGCCAGCAGCTTGGAGGGACTTAGTGGTCGGAAGACCCAGTACTTC.